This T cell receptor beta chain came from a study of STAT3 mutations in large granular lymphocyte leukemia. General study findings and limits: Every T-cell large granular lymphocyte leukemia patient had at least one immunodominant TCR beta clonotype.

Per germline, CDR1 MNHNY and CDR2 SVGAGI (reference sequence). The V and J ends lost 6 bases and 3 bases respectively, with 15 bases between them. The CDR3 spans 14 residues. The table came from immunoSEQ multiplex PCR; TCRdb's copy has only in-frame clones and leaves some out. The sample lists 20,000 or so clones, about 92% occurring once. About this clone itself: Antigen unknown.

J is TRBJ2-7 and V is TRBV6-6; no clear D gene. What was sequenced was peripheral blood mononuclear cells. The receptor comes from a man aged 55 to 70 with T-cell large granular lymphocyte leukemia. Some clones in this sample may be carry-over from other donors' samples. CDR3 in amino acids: CASSPGSTYYEQYF. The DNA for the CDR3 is TGTGCCAGCAGCCCCGGGTCGACATACTACGAGCAGTACTTC.